The next 3 T cell receptor beta chains were all read from a single sample in a study of regulatory T cells in long-lasting Graves disease. Time point specified: persistent/refractory GD, antithyroid drugs over 5 years with positive TRAb. RNA from PBMCs was the source of the TCR library. According to the study, TCR beta libraries were built with iRepertoire HTBI primers and CDR3-region Arm-PCR. TCRdb re-derived calls from the multiplex PCR reads in MiXCR, one entry per CDR3 protein. Found here are under 350,000 distinct CDR3 sequences, roughly a fifth of them singletons; the top ten hold 56%. The sequencing here drew on peripheral blood mononuclear cells (PBMCs), taken when the disease was refractory, from a patient treated with antithyroid drugs. Receptor source: a female donor with Graves disease.

At least ten counts were recorded for this clonotype. This chain links TRBV7-9 with TRBJ1-5, with D perhaps matching TRBD1 (6 bases). The V gene's germline CDR1 is SEHNR and CDR2 FQNEAQ (reference sequence). The CDR3 is made up of 13 amino acids. V lost 5 bases and J 5 bases, leaving 10 bases between the germline ends. Written as DNA, the CDR3 is TGTGCCAGCAGCGTGACAGGTGATCAGCCCCAGCATTTT. It codes for CASSVTGDQPQHF. Combining the CDR3 with reference TRBV7-9 and TRBJ1-5 gives the whole variable domain DTGVSQNPRHKITKRGQNVTFRCDPISEHNRLYWYRQTLGQGPEFLTYFQNEAQLEKSRLLSDRFSAERPKGSFSTLEIQRTEQGDSAMYLCASSVTGDQPQHFGDGTRLSIL.

The rearrangement uses TRBV29-1 and TRBJ2-7, with 9 bases identical to TRBD1. The germline gives CDR1 SQVTM, CDR2 ANQGSEA. V shed 6 bases, J shed 4 bases, and the junction held 7 bases outside the gene matches. The CDR3 extends over 13 amino acids. CDR3 protein: CSVRPGQGYEQYF. Written as DNA, the CDR3 is TGCAGCGTACGCCCGGGACAGGGATACGAGCAGTACTTC.

The V call is TRBV15, the J call TRBJ2-2; 7 bases agree with TRBD2. This CDR3 has 15 amino acids. V was pared by 1 base and J by 4 bases, with 3 bases of the junction left unmatched. Germline V gene data show CDR1 as LNHNV and CDR2 as YYDKDF (reference sequence). CDR3 sequence reads: CATSRVREGTGELFF. DNA of the CDR3: TGTGCCACCAGCAGAGTCAGGGAGGGCACCGGGGAGCTGTTTTTT. Looking up the rest from reference TRBV15 and TRBJ2-2 gives the full variable domain: DAMVIQNPRYQVTQFGKPVTLSCSQTLNHNVMYWYQQKSSQAPKLLFHYYDKDFNNEADTPDNFQSRRPNTSFCFLDIRSPGLGDTAMYLCATSRVREGTGELFFGEGSRLTVL.